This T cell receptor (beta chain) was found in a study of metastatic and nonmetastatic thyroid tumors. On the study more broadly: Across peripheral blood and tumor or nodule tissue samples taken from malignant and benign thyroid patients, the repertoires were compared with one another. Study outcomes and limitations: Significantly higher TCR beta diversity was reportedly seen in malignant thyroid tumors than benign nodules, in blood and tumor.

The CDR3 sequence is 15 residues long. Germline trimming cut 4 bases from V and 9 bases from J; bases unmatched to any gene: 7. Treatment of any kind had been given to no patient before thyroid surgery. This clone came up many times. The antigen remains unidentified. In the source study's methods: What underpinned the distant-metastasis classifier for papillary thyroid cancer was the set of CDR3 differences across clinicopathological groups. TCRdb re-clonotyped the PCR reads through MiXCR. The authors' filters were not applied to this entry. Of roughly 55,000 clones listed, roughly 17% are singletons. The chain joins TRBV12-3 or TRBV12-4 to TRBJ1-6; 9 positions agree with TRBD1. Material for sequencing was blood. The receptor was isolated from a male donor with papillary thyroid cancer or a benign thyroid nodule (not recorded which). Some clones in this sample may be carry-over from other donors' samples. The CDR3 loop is CASSSSGQGSSPLHF. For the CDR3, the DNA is TGTGCCAGCAGTTCATCGGGACAGGGTAGTTCACCCCTCCACTTT.